The 26 T cell receptor beta chains presented below share a single source sample, sequenced in a study of OX40 agonist ivuxolimab in advanced cancers. Produced via immunoSEQ multiplex PCR; TCRdb's table is partial and in-frame only. Among about 67,000 clones listed, approximately 90% were seen once. This material consisted of CD4+ or CD8+ T cells sorted from blood, taken in a trial of the OX40 agonist ivuxolimab. The receptors were sampled from an adult with an advanced solid tumor such as melanoma, head and neck, liver or kidney cancer.

The V call is TRBV5-1, the J call TRBJ2-2, with 9 bases that match TRBD2. From germline, CDR1 is SGHRS and CDR2 YFSETQ. J lost 1 base, V lost 4 bases, and 5 bases had no gene match. The CDR3 has 16 residues. Here the CDR3 DNA reads TGCGCCAGCAGCCCGACTAGCGGATTGAACACCGGGGAGCTGTTTTTT. This translates into CASSPTSGLNTGELFF.

This chain joins TRBV11-2 and TRBJ1-2; tentatively, D is TRBD1 (5 bases). Trimming stripped 5 bases from V and 8 bases from J, with 15 bases between. In germline, CDR1 is SGHAT, CDR2 FQNNGV. This CDR3 contains 13 residues. The DNA of the CDR3 is TGTGCCAGCAGCCAAGGACCTGGGGGGGGCTACACCTTC. Its protein product is CASSQGPGGGYTF.

The chain has TRBV6-4 and TRBJ2-1, with D possibly TRBD1 on 5 matching bases. Germline CDR1 reads MRHNA; CDR2 reads SNTAGT. The CDR3 has 14 residues. V shed 4 bases and J shed 6 bases, with 13 bases lying between them. This chain's CDR3 is CASSVVQGTNEQFF. The CDR3 region has the DNA TGTGCCAGCAGTGTAGTCCAGGGTACCAATGAGCAGTTCTTC.

The chain combines TRBV6-6 with TRBJ2-5, with TRBD2 as a possible D gene (5 bases). Trimming took off 6 bases at V and 5 bases at J, with 16 bases between the two ends. Germline V gene sequence: CDR1 MNHNY, CDR2 SVGAGI (reference sequence). The CDR3 has 14 residues. CDR3 coding DNA: TGTGCCAGCAGCCTCACTAGGTTCGGGGAGACCCAGTACTTC. It encodes CASSLTRFGETQYF.

This chain joins TRBV6-1 and TRBJ1-5; the D gene is possibly TRBD1 (6 bases). Trimming cost V 0 bases and J 1 base, with 10 bases left between them. The V gene's germline CDR1 is MNHNS and CDR2 SASEGT. This CDR3 is built from 16 residues. Written as DNA, the CDR3 is TGTGCCAGCAGTGAAGCCGGGGGGCCGAGCAATCAGCCCCAGCATTTT. It is translated as CASSEAGGPSNQPQHF.

The V gene is TRBV5-1, the J gene TRBJ2-2; weak D call: TRBD2 (6 bases). CDR3 length equals 16 residues. CDR1 SGHRS and CDR2 YFSETQ come from the germline V gene. V lost 5 bases and J 2 bases, leaving 16 bases between the germline ends. CDR3 in DNA: TGCGCCAGCAGTAACGGGGAGGCCCGAAACACCGGGGAGCTGTTTTTT. It encodes CASSNGEARNTGELFF.

The sample holds one count of this clone. The chain couples TRBV30 to TRBJ2-5, with 11 bases identical to TRBD2. After removal of 5 bases from V and 1 base from J, the junction contained 6 bases not matched to a gene. There are 15 residues in the CDR3. Germline assignment: CDR1 GTSNPN and CDR2 SVGIG (reference sequence). CDR3 sequence (DNA): TGTGCCTGGGGGGGGACTAGCGGAGTCCAAGAGACCCAGTACTTC. Translated, it gives CAWGGTSGVQETQYF.

The V call is TRBV11-2, the J call TRBJ1-5, with 7 bases identical to TRBD1. V trimming: 5 bases; J trimming: 3 bases; junction bases outside the gene matches: 4. Germline values: CDR1 SGHAT, CDR2 FQNNGV. This CDR3 region has 14 residues. This CDR3 reads CASSTQGPNQPQHF. CDR3 nucleotide sequence: TGTGCCAGCAGCACACAGGGGCCCAATCAGCCCCAGCATTTT.

This chain uses TRBV7-8 with TRBJ1-2; D gene unclear. The CDR3 spans 11 residues. CDR1 is SGHVS and CDR2 is FQNEAQ in the germline V gene. Trimming pared 5 bases from V and 8 bases from J, leaving 9 bases between. The CDR3, as DNA: TGTGCCAGCAGCGGTGGGTCGGGCTACACCTTC. The encoded protein is CASSGGSGYTF.

The CDR3, as DNA: TGTGCCAGCATGGGGGGCCCATTGAACACTGAAGCTTTCTTT. It specifies CASMGGPLNTEAFF. This chain connects TRBV9 to TRBJ1-1, with D possibly being TRBD1 (6 bases). In germline, CDR1 is SGDLS, CDR2 YYNGEE. The CDR3 covers 14 residues. Between the trimmed V and J ends, which lost 6 bases and 0 bases, there was a span of 12 bases.

The chain has TRBV5-6 and TRBJ2-6; TRBD1 aligns across 11 bases. The V segment lost 4 bases and the J segment 4 bases; nucleotides outside the gene matches: 4. CDR3 length: 16 residues. Germline CDR1 is SGHDT and CDR2 is YYEEEE. The CDR3: CASSRDRGSGANVLTF. DNA for the CDR3: TGTGCCAGCAGCCGGGACAGGGGGTCCGGGGCCAACGTCCTGACTTTC.

The rearrangement links TRBV21-1 to TRBJ1-3. TRBV21-1 is a listed pseudogene. The CDR3 covers 19 residues. As DNA, the CDR3 is TGTGCCAGCACTTCCGGCCGACAGCGGGGAAGCAATCGCGGAAACACCATATATTTT. It codes for CASTSGRQRGSNRGNTIYF.

This clone was observed once. The V gene is TRBV7-8, the J gene TRBJ2-1; 8 bases align to TRBD2. V trimming: 5 bases; J trimming: 9 bases; junction bases outside the gene matches: 15. The CDR3 has 16 residues. From germline, CDR1 is SGHVS and CDR2 FQNEAQ. CDR3 sequence (DNA): TGTGCCAGCAGCCCCCCCAGCGGGAGAGGTAGGGGTGAGCAGTTCTTC. This codes for CASSPPSGRGRGEQFF.

The rearrangement links TRBV11-2 to TRBJ2-4, with a possible D match to TRBD2 (5 bases). CDR1 and CDR2 (germline): SGHAT, FQNNGV. The CDR3 spans 13 residues. V shed 10 bases and J shed 2 bases, with 12 bases lying between them. The CDR3 DNA follows: TGTGCCACCCGCGGGTTGACCAAAAACATTCAGTACTTC. As protein: CATRGLTKNIQYF.

J is TRBJ2-1 and V is TRBV5-4, with TRBD2 matching over 9 bases. The CDR3 is 13 residues long. After removal of 3 bases from V and 7 bases from J, the junction contained 2 bases not matched to a gene. Looked up from germline, CDR1 is SGHNT and CDR2 is YYREEE (reference sequence). CDR3 nucleotides: TGTGCCAGCAGCTCAAGCGGGAGGAATGAGCAGTTCTTC. Translated, it gives CASSSSGRNEQFF.

This sequence joins TRBV6-5 and TRBJ1-2, with D possibly TRBD1 on 6 matching bases. The CDR3 consists of 13 residues. V was clipped by 7 bases and J by 5 bases, with 14 bases between them. Germline assignment: CDR1 MNHEY and CDR2 SVGAGI. The CDR3 sequence is CASTQRGGYGYTF. The CDR3 region has the DNA TGTGCCAGCACCCAAAGGGGGGGGTATGGCTACACCTTC.

This chain connects TRBV7-2 to TRBJ2-1, with D perhaps TRBD2 (5 bases). The CDR3 is made up of 15 amino acids. The V end was cut by 0 bases, the J end by 7 bases, with 13 bases between. CDR1 is SGHTA, CDR2 FQGNSA, per germline. The CDR3 coding sequence is TGTGCCAGCAGCTTAGCGGGAGCAGTGGGGAATGAGCAGTTCTTC. Translating it yields CASSLAGAVGNEQFF.

The chain has TRBV19 and TRBJ2-1; TRBD1 aligns across 9 bases. This CDR3 is 15 amino acids long. V gave up 5 bases and J gave up 8 bases; unmatched junction bases: 10. Germline CDR1 and CDR2: LNHDA and SQIVND (reference sequence). CDR3 DNA: TGTGCCAGTAGTCCTGGGGACAGGGTTCGGGATGAGCAGTTCTTC. It specifies CASSPGDRVRDEQFF.

The rearrangement joins TRBV7-6 to TRBJ2-2, with D unclear. This CDR3 contains 13 residues. Germline V CDR1 and CDR2: SGHVS, FNYEAQ. Trimming took 2 bases from V and 5 from J, leaving 6 bases between them. The CDR3 protein is CASSLKPTGELFF. CDR3 DNA sequence: TGTGCCAGCAGCTTAAAGCCAACCGGGGAGCTGTTTTTT.

The chain links TRBV6-4 to TRBJ2-3; 9 bases match TRBD1. The germline V gene has CDR1 MRHNA and CDR2 SNTAGT. The CDR3 runs 15 residues. V lost 4 bases to trimming and J lost 4 bases; unmatched junction nucleotides: 6. CDR3 sequence: CASSVGQGGSDTQYF. DNA for the CDR3: TGTGCCAGCAGTGTGGGACAGGGAGGTTCAGATACGCAGTATTTT.

This chain joins TRBV5-1 and TRBJ2-3; D is unresolved. Trimming left V 0 bases short and J 0 bases short, with 8 bases between. Germline CDR1 reads SGHRS; CDR2 reads YFSETQ. The CDR3 has 15 amino acids. In nucleotides, the CDR3 is TGCGCCAGCAGCTTGGCCGGAACTAGCACAGATACGCAGTATTTT. Amino acids: CASSLAGTSTDTQYF.

CDR3 in DNA: TGTGCCAGCAGCCGGGACAGGGGTCGTCAGCCCCAGCATTTT. Protein sequence: CASSRDRGRQPQHF. V is TRBV11-2 and J is TRBJ1-5; 10 bases map to TRBD1. The CDR3 runs to 14 residues. CDR1 and CDR2 (germline): SGHAT, FQNNGV. Trimming cost V 5 bases and J 6 bases; bases outside gene matches: 4.

The rearrangement links TRBV14 to TRBJ1-1, with D perhaps TRBD1 (6 bases). Between the trimmed V and J ends, which lost 0 bases and 0 bases, there was a span of 14 bases. The CDR3 length is 17 residues. The germline V gene encodes CDR1 SGHDN and CDR2 FVKESK. The CDR3 DNA reads as TGTGCCAGCAGCCAAGAAATCCCAGGGGCAATGAACACTGAAGCTTTCTTT. Translated, it gives CASSQEIPGAMNTEAFF.

This clone is a singleton in its sample. This rearrangement joins TRBV28 to TRBJ2-5; D unresolved. V lost 2 bases and J lost 4, with 14 bases in between. CDR3 length equals 15 residues. The germline gives CDR1 MDHEN, CDR2 SYDVKM. The CDR3 DNA reads TGTGCCAGCAGTTTAAGGCGTAAGTGGGGAGAGACCCAGTACTTC. This sequence encodes CASSLRRKWGETQYF.

This chain links TRBV10-3 with TRBJ1-3; D is uncertain. Deletions cut 0 bases from V and 3 bases from J, with 15 bases between. Germline-derived CDR1 and CDR2 are ENHRY and SYGVKD. The CDR3 spans 17 residues. As DNA, the CDR3 is TGTGCCATCAGTGAGTCGGGTCCACGGACCAGTGGAAACACCATATATTTT. Translating gives CAISESGPRTSGNTIYF.

CDR3 residues: CASSPWVAGQYNEQFF. The CDR3 DNA follows: TGTGCCAGCAGCCCATGGGTAGCGGGGCAGTACAATGAGCAGTTCTTC. This chain joins TRBV7-9 and TRBJ2-1; 8 bases match TRBD2. Germline V gene lookup returns CDR1 SEHNR and CDR2 FQNEAQ (reference sequence). After removal of 5 bases from V and 4 bases from J, the junction contained 10 bases not matched to a gene. CDR3 size: 16 residues. Looking up the rest from reference TRBV7-9 and TRBJ2-1 gives the full variable domain: DTGVSQNPRHKITKRGQNVTFRCDPISEHNRLYWYRQTLGQGPEFLTYFQNEAQLEKSRLLSDRFSAERPKGSFSTLEIQRTEQGDSAMYLCASSPWVAGQYNEQFFGPGTRLTVL.